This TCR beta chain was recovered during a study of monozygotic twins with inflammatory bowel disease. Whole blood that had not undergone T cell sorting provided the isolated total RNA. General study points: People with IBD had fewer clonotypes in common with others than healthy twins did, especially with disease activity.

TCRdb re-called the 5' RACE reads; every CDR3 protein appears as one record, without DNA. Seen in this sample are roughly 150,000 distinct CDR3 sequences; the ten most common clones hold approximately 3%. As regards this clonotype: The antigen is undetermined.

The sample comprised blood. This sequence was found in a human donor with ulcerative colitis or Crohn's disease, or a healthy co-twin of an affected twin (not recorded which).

CDR3 amino acids: CASSYLTENYGYTF. The chain uses TRBV6-2 or TRBV6-3 and TRBJ1-2; no DNA is available, so the TRBD1 call from TCRdb remains unchecked. Looked up from germline, CDR1 is MNHEY and CDR2 is SVGEGT. The CDR3 is 14 residues long.